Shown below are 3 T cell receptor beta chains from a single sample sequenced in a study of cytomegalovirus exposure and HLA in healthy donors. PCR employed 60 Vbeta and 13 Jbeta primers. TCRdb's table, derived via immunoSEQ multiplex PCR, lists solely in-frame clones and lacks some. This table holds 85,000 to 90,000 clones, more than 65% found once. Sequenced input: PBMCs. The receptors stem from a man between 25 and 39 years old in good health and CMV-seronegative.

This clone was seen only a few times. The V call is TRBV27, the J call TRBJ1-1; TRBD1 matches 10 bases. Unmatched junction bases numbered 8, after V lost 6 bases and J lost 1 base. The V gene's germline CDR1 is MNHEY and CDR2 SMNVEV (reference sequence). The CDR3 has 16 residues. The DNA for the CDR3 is TGTGCCAGCAGAAGGACAGGGGGTTATCGGAACACTGAAGCTTTCTTT. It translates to CASRRTGGYRNTEAFF.

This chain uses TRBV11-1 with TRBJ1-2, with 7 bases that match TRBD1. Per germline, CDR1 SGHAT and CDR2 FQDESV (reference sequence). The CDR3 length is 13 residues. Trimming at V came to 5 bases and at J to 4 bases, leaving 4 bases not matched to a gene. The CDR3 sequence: CASSPRDSYGYTF. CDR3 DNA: TGTGCCAGCAGCCCCCGGGACAGCTATGGCTACACCTTC.

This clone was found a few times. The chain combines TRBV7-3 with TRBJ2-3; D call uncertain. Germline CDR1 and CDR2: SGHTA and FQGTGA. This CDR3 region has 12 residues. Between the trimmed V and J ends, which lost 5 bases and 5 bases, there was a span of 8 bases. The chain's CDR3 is CASSPSGDTQYF. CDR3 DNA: TGTGCCAGCAGCCCTTCGGGAGATACGCAGTATTTT.